This TCR beta chain is from a study of Ad26.COV2.S vaccination and SARS-CoV-2 variants. The CDR3 length is 15 residues. Losses at the gene ends were 3 bases for V and 0 bases for J; bases not matched to a gene: 3. Germline V gives CDR1 SEHNR, CDR2 FQNEAQ (reference sequence). Details on this clone: As yet, its antigen is unknown.

Assay used: immunoSEQ multiplex PCR; TCRdb lists only in-frame clones, some missing. This sample has more than 150,000 clones, with around 85% found just once. Findings and limits, study-wide: The study found higher spike-specific TCR breadth in vaccine than placebo recipients. Total T cell responses were possibly underestimated by TCR breadth and depth analyses. People who got the vaccine or the placebo had similar non-spike TCR breadth. Marked by substantial breadth, spike-specific CD8+ and CD4+ T cell responses were reportedly seen after vaccination.

The chain couples TRBV7-9 to TRBJ2-3; 7 nucleotides align to TRBD2. The sequence derives from a human donor who had recovered from COVID-19. The specimen comprised peripheral blood, sampled after recovery from COVID-19. CDR3 nucleotide sequence: TGTGCCAGCAGCTTGGCTAGCGGTAGCACAGATACGCAGTATTTT. This translates into CASSLASGSTDTQYF.